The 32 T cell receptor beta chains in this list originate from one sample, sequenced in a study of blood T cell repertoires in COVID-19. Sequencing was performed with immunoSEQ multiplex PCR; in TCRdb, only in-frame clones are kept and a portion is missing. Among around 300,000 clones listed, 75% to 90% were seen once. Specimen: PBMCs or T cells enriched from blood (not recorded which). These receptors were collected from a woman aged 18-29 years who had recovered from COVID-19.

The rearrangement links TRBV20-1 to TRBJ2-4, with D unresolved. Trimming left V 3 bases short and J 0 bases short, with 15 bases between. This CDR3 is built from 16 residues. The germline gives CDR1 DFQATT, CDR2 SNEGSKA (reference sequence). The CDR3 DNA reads TGCAGTGCTAGTCCCCAAGGAGCGCTAGCCAAAAACATTCAGTACTTC. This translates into CSASPQGALAKNIQYF.

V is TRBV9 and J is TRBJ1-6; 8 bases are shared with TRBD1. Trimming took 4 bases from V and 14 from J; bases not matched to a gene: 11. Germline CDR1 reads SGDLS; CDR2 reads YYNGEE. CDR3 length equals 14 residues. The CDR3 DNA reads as TGTGCCAGCAGCCCTCGGACAGGGACGACGGCCCTCCACTTT. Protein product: CASSPRTGTTALHF.

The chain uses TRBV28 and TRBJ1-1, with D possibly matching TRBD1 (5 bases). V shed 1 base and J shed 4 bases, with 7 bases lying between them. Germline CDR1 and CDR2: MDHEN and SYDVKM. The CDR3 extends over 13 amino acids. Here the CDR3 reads CASSLLGGTEAFF. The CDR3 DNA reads TGTGCCAGCAGTTTATTGGGGGGCACTGAAGCTTTCTTT.

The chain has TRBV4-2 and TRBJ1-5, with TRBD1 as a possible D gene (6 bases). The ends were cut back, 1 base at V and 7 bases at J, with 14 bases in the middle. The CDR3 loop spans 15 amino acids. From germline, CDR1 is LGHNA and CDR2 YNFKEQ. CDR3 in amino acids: CASSQVPQGNQPQHF. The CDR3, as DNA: TGTGCCAGCAGCCAAGTACCCCAGGGGAACCAGCCCCAGCATTTT.

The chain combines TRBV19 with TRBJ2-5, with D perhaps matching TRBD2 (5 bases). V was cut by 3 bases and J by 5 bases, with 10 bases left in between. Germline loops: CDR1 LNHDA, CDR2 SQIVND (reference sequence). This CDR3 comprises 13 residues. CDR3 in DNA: TGTGCCAGTAGTATCTCTAGCCTGGAGACCCAGTACTTC. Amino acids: CASSISSLETQYF.

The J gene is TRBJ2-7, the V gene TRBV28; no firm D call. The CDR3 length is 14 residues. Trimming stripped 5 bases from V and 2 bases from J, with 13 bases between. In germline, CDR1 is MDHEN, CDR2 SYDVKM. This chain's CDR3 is CASSTPGIPYEQYF. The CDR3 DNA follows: TGTGCCAGCAGTACCCCGGGTATCCCCTACGAGCAGTACTTC.

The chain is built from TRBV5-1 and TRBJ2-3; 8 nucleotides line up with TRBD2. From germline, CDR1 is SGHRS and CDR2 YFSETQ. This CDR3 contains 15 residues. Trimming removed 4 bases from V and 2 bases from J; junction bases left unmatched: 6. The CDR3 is CASSPGRGATDTQYF. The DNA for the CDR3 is TGCGCCAGCAGCCCGGGGCGGGGGGCCACAGATACGCAGTATTTT.

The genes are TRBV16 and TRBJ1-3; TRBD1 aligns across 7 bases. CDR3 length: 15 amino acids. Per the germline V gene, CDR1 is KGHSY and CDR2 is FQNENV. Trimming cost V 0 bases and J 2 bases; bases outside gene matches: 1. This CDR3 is CASSQSGTAGNTIYF. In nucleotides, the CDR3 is TGTGCCAGCAGCCAATCCGGGACAGCTGGAAACACCATATATTTT.

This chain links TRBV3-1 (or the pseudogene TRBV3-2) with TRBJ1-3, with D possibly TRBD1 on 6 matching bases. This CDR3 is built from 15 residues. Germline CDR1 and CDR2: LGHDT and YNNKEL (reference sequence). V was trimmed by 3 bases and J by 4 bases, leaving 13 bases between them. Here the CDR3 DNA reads TGTGCCAGCAGCCACTGGGGAGGGGGAGGAAACACCATATATTTT. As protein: CASSHWGGGGNTIYF.

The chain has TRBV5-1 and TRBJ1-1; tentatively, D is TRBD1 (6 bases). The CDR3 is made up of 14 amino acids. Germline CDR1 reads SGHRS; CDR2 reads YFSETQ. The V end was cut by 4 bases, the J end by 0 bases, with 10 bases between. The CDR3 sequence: CASSPDSMNTEAFF. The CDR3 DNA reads TGCGCCAGCAGCCCGGACAGTATGAACACTGAAGCTTTCTTT.

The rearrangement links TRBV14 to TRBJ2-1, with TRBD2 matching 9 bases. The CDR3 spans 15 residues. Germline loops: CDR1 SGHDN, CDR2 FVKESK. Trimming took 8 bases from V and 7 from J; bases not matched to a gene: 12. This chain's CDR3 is CASLDARGGFNEQFF. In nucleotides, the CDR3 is TGTGCCAGCTTAGACGCGCGGGGGGGATTTAATGAGCAGTTCTTC.

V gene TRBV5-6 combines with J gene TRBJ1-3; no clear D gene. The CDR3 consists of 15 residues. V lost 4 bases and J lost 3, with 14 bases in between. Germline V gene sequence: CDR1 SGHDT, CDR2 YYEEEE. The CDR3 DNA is TGTGCCAGCAGCCCTAGGCGGAGCGGTGGAAACACCATATATTTT. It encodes CASSPRRSGGNTIYF.

CDR3 sequence reads: CASSYSTASSGNTIYF. CDR3 bases: TGTGCCAGCAGCTATTCGACAGCGAGCTCTGGAAACACCATATATTTT. The chain is built from TRBV7-2 and TRBJ1-3; TRBD1 is a possible D gene (5 bases). Germline-derived CDR1 and CDR2 are SGHTA and FQGNSA. The V end was cut by 4 bases, the J end by 0 bases, with 13 bases between. The CDR3 totals 16 residues.

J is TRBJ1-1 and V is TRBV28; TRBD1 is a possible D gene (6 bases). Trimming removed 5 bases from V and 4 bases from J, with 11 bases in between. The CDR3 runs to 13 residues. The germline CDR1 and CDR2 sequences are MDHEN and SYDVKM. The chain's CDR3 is CASSTTGITEAFF. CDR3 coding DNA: TGTGCCAGCAGTACCACAGGGATCACTGAAGCTTTCTTT.

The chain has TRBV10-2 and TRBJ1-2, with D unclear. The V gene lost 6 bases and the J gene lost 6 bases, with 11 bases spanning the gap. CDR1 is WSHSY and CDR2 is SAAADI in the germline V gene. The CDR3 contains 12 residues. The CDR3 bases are TGCGCCAGCAGGGAAAGTCGGGATGGCTACACCTTC. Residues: CASRESRDGYTF.

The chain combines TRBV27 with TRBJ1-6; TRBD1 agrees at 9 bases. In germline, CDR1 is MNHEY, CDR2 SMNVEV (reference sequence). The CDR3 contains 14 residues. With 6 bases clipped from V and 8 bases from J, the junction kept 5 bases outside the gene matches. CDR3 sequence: CASSRTGGDSPLHF. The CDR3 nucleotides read TGTGCCAGCAGCCGAACAGGGGGCGATTCACCCCTCCACTTT.

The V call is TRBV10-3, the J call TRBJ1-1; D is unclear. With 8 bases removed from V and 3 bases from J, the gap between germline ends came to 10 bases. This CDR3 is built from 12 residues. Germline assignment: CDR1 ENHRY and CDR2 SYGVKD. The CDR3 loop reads CAIGVRDTEAFF. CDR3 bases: TGTGCCATCGGAGTGCGAGACACTGAAGCTTTCTTT.

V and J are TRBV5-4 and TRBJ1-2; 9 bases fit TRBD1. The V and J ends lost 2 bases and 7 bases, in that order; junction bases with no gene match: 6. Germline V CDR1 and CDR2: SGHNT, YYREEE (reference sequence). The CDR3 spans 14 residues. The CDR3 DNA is TGTGCCAGCAGCTTTTCACAGGGGGCGCGTGGCTACACCTTC. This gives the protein CASSFSQGARGYTF.

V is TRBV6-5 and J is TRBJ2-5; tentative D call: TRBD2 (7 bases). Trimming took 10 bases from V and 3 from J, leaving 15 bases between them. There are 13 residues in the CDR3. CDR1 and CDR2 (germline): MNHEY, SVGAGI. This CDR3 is CATRSGGEETQYF. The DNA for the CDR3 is TGTGCCACCAGATCGGGGGGCGAAGAGACCCAGTACTTC.

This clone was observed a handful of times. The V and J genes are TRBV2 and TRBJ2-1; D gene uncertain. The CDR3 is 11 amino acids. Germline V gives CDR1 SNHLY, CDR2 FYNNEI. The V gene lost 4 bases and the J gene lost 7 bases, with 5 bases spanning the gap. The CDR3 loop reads CASSVLNEQFF. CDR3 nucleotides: TGTGCCAGCAGTGTCTTGAATGAGCAGTTCTTC.

The CDR3 loop is CASSPLRERETQYF. The CDR3 nucleotides read TGTGCCAGCAGCCCCCTTCGGGAGAGGGAGACCCAGTACTTC. The rearrangement links TRBV28 to TRBJ2-5; perhaps TRBD2 as D (6 bases). The CDR3 contains 14 residues. Germline CDR1 MDHEN, CDR2 SYDVKM. V dropped 6 bases and J dropped 5 bases, with 16 bases sitting between them. Supplemented by reference TRBV28 and TRBJ2-5, the full variable domain reads DVKVTQSSRYLVKRTGEKVFLECVQDMDHENMFWYRQDPGLGLRLIYFSYDVKMKEKGDIPEGYSVSREKKERFSLILESASTNQTSMYLCASSPLRERETQYFGPGTRLLVL.

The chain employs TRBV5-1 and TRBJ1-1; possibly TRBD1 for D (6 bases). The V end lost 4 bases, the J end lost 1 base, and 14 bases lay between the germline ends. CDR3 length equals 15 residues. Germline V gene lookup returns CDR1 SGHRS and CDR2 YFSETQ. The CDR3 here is CASSPGRDTNTEAFF. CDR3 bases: TGCGCCAGCAGCCCCGGCCGGGACACGAACACTGAAGCTTTCTTT.

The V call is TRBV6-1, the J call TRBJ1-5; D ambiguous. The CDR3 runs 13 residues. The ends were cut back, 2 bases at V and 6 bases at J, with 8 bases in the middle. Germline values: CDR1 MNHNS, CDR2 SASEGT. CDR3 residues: CASSESGFQPQHF. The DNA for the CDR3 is TGTGCCAGCAGTGAATCGGGGTTTCAGCCCCAGCATTTT.

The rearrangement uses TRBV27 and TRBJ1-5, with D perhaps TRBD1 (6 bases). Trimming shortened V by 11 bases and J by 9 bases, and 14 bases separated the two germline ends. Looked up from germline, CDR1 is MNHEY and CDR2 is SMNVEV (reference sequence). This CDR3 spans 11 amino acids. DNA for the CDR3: TGTGCCTCCGGGAGGGGGGGGCCCCAGCATTTT. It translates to CASGRGGPQHF.

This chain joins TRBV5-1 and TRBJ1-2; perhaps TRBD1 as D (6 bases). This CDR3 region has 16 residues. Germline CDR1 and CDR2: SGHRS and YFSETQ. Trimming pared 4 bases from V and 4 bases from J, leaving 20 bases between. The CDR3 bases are TGCGCCAGCAGCGGATACAGGGATGCGGTCGGCTATGGCTACACCTTC. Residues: CASSGYRDAVGYGYTF.

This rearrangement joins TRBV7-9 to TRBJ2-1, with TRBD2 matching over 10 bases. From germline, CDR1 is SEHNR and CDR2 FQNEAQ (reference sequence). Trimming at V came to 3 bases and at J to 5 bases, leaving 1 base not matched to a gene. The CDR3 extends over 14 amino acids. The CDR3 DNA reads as TGTGCCAGCAGCTTCACTAGCGGGGACAATGAGCAGTTCTTC. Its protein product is CASSFTSGDNEQFF.

The CDR3, as DNA: TGTGCCAGTAGTATATTGTCAGTTAATCAGCCCCAGCATTTT. Translated, it gives CASSILSVNQPQHF. This chain links TRBV19 with TRBJ1-5, with unresolved D. The CDR3 runs 14 residues. Germline assignment: CDR1 LNHDA and CDR2 SQIVND (reference sequence). The ends were cut back, 2 bases at V and 4 bases at J, with 9 bases in the middle.

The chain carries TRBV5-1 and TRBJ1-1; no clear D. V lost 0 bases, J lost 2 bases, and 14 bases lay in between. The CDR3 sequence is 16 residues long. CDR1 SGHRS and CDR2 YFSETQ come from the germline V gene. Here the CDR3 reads CASSLGVRLTNTEAFF. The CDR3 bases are TGCGCCAGCAGCTTGGGTGTGCGCCTGACAAACACTGAAGCTTTCTTT.

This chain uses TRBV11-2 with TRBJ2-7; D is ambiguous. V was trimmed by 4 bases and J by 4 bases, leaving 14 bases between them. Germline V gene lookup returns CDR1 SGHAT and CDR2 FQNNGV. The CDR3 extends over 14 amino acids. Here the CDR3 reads CASSSGTSRYEQYF. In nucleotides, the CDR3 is TGTGCCAGCAGCTCCGGCACATCTAGGTACGAGCAGTACTTC. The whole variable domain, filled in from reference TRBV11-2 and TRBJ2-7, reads EAGVAQSPRYKIIEKRQSVAFWCNPISGHATLYWYQQILGQGPKLLIQFQNNGVVDDSQLPKDRFSAERLKGVDSTLKIQPAKLEDSAVYLCASSSGTSRYEQYFGPGTRLTVT.

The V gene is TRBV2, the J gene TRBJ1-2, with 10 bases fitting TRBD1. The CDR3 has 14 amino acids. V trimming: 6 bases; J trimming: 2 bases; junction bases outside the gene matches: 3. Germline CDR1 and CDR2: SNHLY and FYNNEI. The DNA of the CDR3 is TGTGCCAGCAGCGCGGACAGGGGGAACTATGGCTACACCTTC. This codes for CASSADRGNYGYTF.

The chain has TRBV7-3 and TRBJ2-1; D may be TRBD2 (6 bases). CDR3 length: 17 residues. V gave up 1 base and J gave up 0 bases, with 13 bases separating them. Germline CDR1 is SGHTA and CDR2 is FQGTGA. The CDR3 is CASSLMAGTYSYNEQFF. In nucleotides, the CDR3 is TGTGCCAGCAGCTTAATGGCCGGGACTTACTCCTACAATGAGCAGTTCTTC.

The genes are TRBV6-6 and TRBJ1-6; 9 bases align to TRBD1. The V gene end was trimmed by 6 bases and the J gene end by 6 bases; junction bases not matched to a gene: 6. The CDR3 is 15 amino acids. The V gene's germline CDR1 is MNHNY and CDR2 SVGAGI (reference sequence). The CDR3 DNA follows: TGTGCCAGCAGCACACAGGGGGCCGTTAATTCACCCCTCCACTTT. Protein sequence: CASSTQGAVNSPLHF.